The 30 T cell receptor beta chains below were found in one sample sequenced in a study of tumor-infiltrating lymphocytes in primary liver carcinoma. Constant-region priming of around 490 ng total RNA yielded TCR beta cDNA. The TCR beta library was amplified through three nested multiplex PCR rounds in a modified ARM-PCR procedure. A C-beta reverse primer and TRBV1-TRBV30 forward primers served in each of the first two PCR rounds, at 9 to 10 cycles apiece. From the multiplex PCR reads, TCRdb called clonotypes with MiXCR, one entry per CDR3 protein. The table includes about 330,000 distinct CDR3 sequences, 65% detected once. Researchers drew blood RNA from unsorted whole blood and extracted germline DNA as well. The specimen was peripheral blood. The receptors come from a man aged 40-55 years with primary liver carcinoma and hepatitis B virus infection.

Concerning this clonotype: The junction and the germline gene differ at one end; a read error may be behind it. V and J are TRBV11-2 and TRBJ2-1; no clear D gene. CDR3 length equals 14 residues. Germline V gene data show CDR1 as SGHAT and CDR2 as FQNNGV. The CDR3 spells CAGSSPLSINEQFF. In DNA form, the CDR3 reads TGTGCCGGCAGCTCCCCGCTATCGATCAATGAGCAGTTCTTC. Combining the CDR3 with reference TRBV11-2 and TRBJ2-1 gives the whole variable domain EAGVAQSPRYKIIEKRQSVAFWCNPISGHATLYWYQQILGQGPKLLIQFQNNGVVDDSQLPKDRFSAERLKGVDSTLKIQPAKLEDSAVYLCAGSSPLSINEQFFGPGTRLTVL.

This clonotype appeared many times. The chain has TRBV6-5 and TRBJ1-6, with D maybe TRBD1 (6 bases). The CDR3 spans 14 residues. Trimming took 4 bases from V and 5 from J, leaving 9 bases between them. CDR1 is MNHEY, CDR2 SVGAGI, per germline. CDR3 in amino acids: CASSFRGDNSPLHF. The CDR3 bases are TGTGCCAGCAGTTTCAGGGGCGATAATTCACCCCTCCACTTT.

The J gene is TRBJ1-2, the V gene TRBV30; 8 bases are a match to TRBD1. The CDR3 is made up of 12 amino acids. Germline values: CDR1 GTSNPN, CDR2 SVGIG (reference sequence). V lost 6 bases, J lost 8 bases, and 8 bases stayed unmatched. DNA for the CDR3: TGTGCCTGCCAACCGGACAGGGACGGCTACACCTTC. It translates to CACQPDRDGYTF.

This clonotype was seen ten or more times. The chain has TRBV10-3 and TRBJ2-5; D not resolved. The CDR3 runs to 15 residues. Germline CDR1 is ENHRY and CDR2 is SYGVKD. V lost 3 bases to trimming and J lost 0 bases, with 11 bases between them. Here the CDR3 reads CAISEEDDHQETQYF. The CDR3 nucleotides are TGTGCCATCAGTGAAGAGGACGATCACCAAGAGACCCAGTACTTC.

At least ten counts were recorded for this clonotype. The V gene is TRBV4-1, the J gene TRBJ1-5; 10 bases map to TRBD1. This CDR3 is 15 amino acids long. Trimming at V came to 1 base and at J to 6 bases, leaving 3 bases not matched to a gene. Germline CDR1 is MGHRA and CDR2 is YSYEKL. This chain's CDR3 is CASSQGGQGSQPQHF. The CDR3 DNA reads as TGCGCCAGCAGCCAAGGGGGACAGGGGAGTCAGCCCCAGCATTTT.

The chain is built from TRBV7-2 and TRBJ2-3; D is unresolved. V gave up 5 bases and J gave up 3 bases, with 15 bases separating them. This CDR3 has 15 amino acids. Germline-derived CDR1 and CDR2 are SGHTA and FQGNSA. Here the CDR3 reads CASSPRVAGTDTQYF. As DNA, the CDR3 is TGTGCCAGCAGCCCAAGAGTGGCCGGAACAGATACGCAGTATTTT.

To note about this clonotype: A much bigger clone sits one base away, suggesting this may be a read error. This chain links TRBV4-2 with TRBJ2-2; D could derive from TRBD1 or TRBD2 (6 bases each). The length of the CDR3 is 17 residues. In germline, CDR1 is LGHNA, CDR2 YNFKEQ. The CDR3 loop reads CARSQVGGQGHTGELFF. As DNA, the CDR3 is TGTGCCCGCAGCCAAGTTGGGGGGCAGGGCCACACCGGGGAGCTGTTTTTT.

Details on this clonotype: The germline gene is not matched at one end of the junction; a read error may be the cause. This chain joins TRBV5-6 and TRBJ1-2; 8 bases match TRBD1. CDR1 and CDR2 from the germline V gene are SGHDT and YYEEEE. CDR3 length: 13 residues. In DNA form, the CDR3 reads TGTGACAGCAGTCTGGTTGGGACAGGAGGCTACACCTTC. Its translation: CDSSLVGTGGYTF. The variable domain in full, completed from reference TRBV5-6 and TRBJ1-2, reads DAGVTQSPTHLIKTRGQQVTLRCSPKSGHDTVSWYQQALGQGPQFIFQYYEEEERQRGNFPDRFSGHQFPNYSSELNVNALLLGDSALYLCDSSLVGTGGYTFGSGTRLTVV.

Comments on this clonotype: A read error may be the cause here, since a much bigger clone is one base away. The chain links TRBV4-1 to TRBJ2-7, with TRBD2 matching 11 bases. The germline V gene encodes CDR1 MGHRA and CDR2 YSYEKL. The CDR3 totals 14 residues. CDR3 sequence: CACSQKLAGGEQYF. In DNA, the CDR3 is TGCGCCTGCAGCCAAAAGCTAGCGGGAGGCGAGCAGTACTTC.

This clonotype was counted only a few times. The chain links TRBV30 to TRBJ2-1, with D hard to call. V was cut by 2 bases and J by 8 bases, with 13 bases left in between. Germline-derived CDR1 and CDR2 are GTSNPN and SVGIG (reference sequence). This CDR3 contains 13 residues. The CDR3 bases are TGTGCCTGGAGTAAACTTGCTACGGATGAGCAGTTCTTC. Its protein is CAWSKLATDEQFF.

In regard to this clonotype: A much larger clone is a single base away; this may be a read error. Here the CDR3 reads CASSPPGPAKNIQYF. As DNA, the CDR3 is TGTGCCAGCAGCCCCCCCGGACCAGCCAAAAACATTCAGTACTTC. This rearrangement joins TRBV6-2 or TRBV6-3 to TRBJ2-4; unclear D gene. Germline lookup yields CDR1 MNHEY and CDR2 SVGEGT. This CDR3 contains 15 residues. Trimming removed 6 bases from V and 0 bases from J, with 12 bases in between.

Note on this clonotype: Since a much larger clone is just one base distant, this may be a read error. J is TRBJ2-3 and V is TRBV7-8; 9 nucleotides align to TRBD2. V lost 0 bases and J lost 5; bases outside the gene matches: 9. CDR3 length: 17 residues. Germline V gene lookup returns CDR1 SGHVS and CDR2 FQNEAQ. The DNA of the CDR3 is TGTGCCAGCAGCTTAGCAGGGACTAGCATCTTCCTAGATACGCAGTATTTT. This encodes CASSLAGTSIFLDTQYF.

Regarding this clonotype: Since a much larger clone is just one base distant, this may be a read error. The V gene is TRBV10-3, the J gene TRBJ1-6, with 11 bases matching TRBD1. Germline V gene lookup returns CDR1 ENHRY and CDR2 SYGVKD. The CDR3 consists of 14 residues. Losses at the gene ends were 11 bases for V and 10 bases for J; bases not matched to a gene: 10. CDR3 nucleotide sequence: TGTGCCGCGGGCGTGGACAGGGGGCGATCACCCCTCCACTTT. The encoded protein is CAAGVDRGRSPLHF.

The chain couples TRBV7-2 to TRBJ2-6; either TRBD1 or TRBD2 may supply D (5 bases each). Trimming removed 2 bases at V and 0 bases at J, with 11 bases between. CDR3 size: 17 residues. Germline CDR1 reads SGHTA; CDR2 reads FQGNSA. The CDR3 is CASSLSTGGSGANVLTF. The CDR3 region has the DNA TGTGCCAGCAGCTTAAGCACAGGAGGCTCTGGGGCCAACGTCCTGACTTTC.

Many counts were recorded for this clonotype. The chain couples TRBV12-3 or TRBV12-4 to TRBJ1-1; no definite D call. V lost 3 bases and J lost 8, with 7 bases in between. The CDR3 totals 11 residues. CDR3 nucleotides: TGTGCCAGCAGTTTTCGGCAAGAAGCTTTCTTT. It codes for CASSFRQEAFF.

Points on this clonotype: At one end the junction does not follow the germline gene, possibly because of a read error. The chain carries TRBV11-2 and TRBJ2-2, with 7 bases identical to TRBD2. CDR1 is SGHAT, CDR2 FQNNGV, per germline. The CDR3 totals 15 residues. The CDR3 is CASSPSREVIEELLF. The CDR3 DNA reads TGTGCCAGCAGCCCCAGTCGGGAGGTAATCGAGGAGCTCCTTTTT.

This clonotype was observed many times. The chain joins TRBV6-5 to TRBJ2-3, with D possibly being TRBD2 (7 bases). Trimming took 0 bases from V and 2 from J, leaving 12 bases between them. This CDR3 contains 16 residues. CDR1 and CDR2 (germline): MNHEY, SVGAGI. Here the CDR3 DNA reads TGTGCCAGCAGTTACTCTGGGGGGGGCACCACAGATACGCAGTATTTT. It translates to CASSYSGGGTTDTQYF.

Remarks on this clonotype: A junction boundary mismatches the germline segment, possibly from a read error. The chain is built from TRBV11-2 and TRBJ2-2, with a weak D call TRBD1 (6 bases). CDR1 SGHAT and CDR2 FQNNGV come from the germline V gene. This CDR3 has 16 amino acids. CDR3: CASSTRQVINTRELFF. The CDR3 nucleotides are TGTGCCAGCAGCACTCGACAGGTGATAAACACCCGGGAGCTGTTTTTT.

This clonotype was detected many times. The CDR3 loop is CSDLRQGTETQYF. CDR3 bases: TGCAGCGACCTCAGACAGGGAACGGAGACCCAGTACTTC. This rearrangement joins TRBV29-1 to TRBJ2-5, with 7 positions matching TRBD1. The CDR3 loop spans 13 amino acids. Germline values: CDR1 SQVTM, CDR2 ANQGSEA. Trimming at V came to 7 bases and at J to 5 bases, leaving 10 bases not matched to a gene.

This chain links TRBV30 with TRBJ2-3, with 11 bases that match TRBD2. CDR1 and CDR2 from the germline V gene are GTSNPN and SVGIG (reference sequence). Germline trimming cut 3 bases from V and 5 bases from J; bases unmatched to any gene: 7. CDR3 length: 15 amino acids. CDR3 protein: CAWRALAGAIDTQYF. The CDR3 DNA reads as TGTGCCTGGAGGGCACTAGCGGGAGCTATAGATACGCAGTATTTT.

This rearrangement joins TRBV10-1 to TRBJ2-5, with TRBD1 matching over 9 bases. CDR1 is WNHNN, CDR2 SYGVQD, per germline (reference sequence). Trimming cost V 3 bases and J 5 bases; bases outside gene matches: 7. This CDR3 contains 15 residues. The DNA of the CDR3 is TGCGCCAGCAGTGACGGAGGGACAGGGATCGAGACCCAGTACTTC. This translates into CASSDGGTGIETQYF.

Turning to this clonotype: A clone one base away is much larger, so this may be a read error. This CDR3 fails to terminate in the conserved phenylalanine or tryptophan, so it likely reflects a read error. This chain connects TRBV10-3 to TRBJ2-1, with 8 nucleotides matching TRBD1. Trimming cost V 4 bases and J 8 bases; bases outside gene matches: 7. The CDR3 is 14 residues long. Germline V gives CDR1 ENHRY, CDR2 SYGVKD. The CDR3 sequence is CAISVNRGSDEQFL. CDR3 coding DNA: TGTGCCATCAGTGTCAACAGGGGGTCGGATGAGCAGTTCCTC.

A remark on this clonotype: One junction end does not reproduce the germline sequence, and a read error may be involved. The genes are TRBV11-2 and TRBJ2-5, with 8 bases fitting TRBD2. In germline, CDR1 is SGHAT, CDR2 FQNNGV. This CDR3 has 18 residues. DNA of the CDR3: TGTGCCAGCAGCTTAGCGGTGGGACTATCGGGAGGGGAGGAGACCCGGTACTTC. Encoded protein: CASSLAVGLSGGEETRYF. The variable domain in full, with the rest retrieved from reference TRBV11-2 and TRBJ2-5, is EAGVAQSPRYKIIEKRQSVAFWCNPISGHATLYWYQQILGQGPKLLIQFQNNGVVDDSQLPKDRFSAERLKGVDSTLKIQPAKLEDSAVYLCASSLAVGLSGGEETRYFGPGTRLLVL.

This clonotype has a handful of counts. A junction end diverges from the germline sequence, so it may reflect a read error. This chain links TRBV6-1 with TRBJ2-3; 7 bases match TRBD2. CDR3 size: 15 residues. The germline gives CDR1 MNHNS, CDR2 SASEGT. The CDR3 DNA sequence: TGTGCCACCCGCGAGGCGGGAGCCAGCATAGATACGCAGTATTTT. Its translation: CATREAGASIDTQYF.

Note on this clonotype: This sequence may be a read error, since a much larger clone differs from it by one base. V and J are TRBV10-3 and TRBJ1-1; no reliable D call. This CDR3 contains 13 residues. The germline V gene encodes CDR1 ENHRY and CDR2 SYGVKD. CDR3 in amino acids: CAITEKPGTEALF. The CDR3 bases are TGTGCCATCACCGAGAAACCCGGCACTGAAGCTCTCTTT.

At least ten counts were recorded for this clonotype. The chain has TRBV11-3 and TRBJ1-1, with a tentative D call TRBD1 (5 bases). Trimming stripped 5 bases from V and 1 base from J, with 14 bases between. Germline CDR1 reads SGHNT; CDR2 reads YENEEA. This CDR3 spans 15 amino acids. The CDR3 protein is CASSLRGDSNTEAFF. The DNA for the CDR3 is TGTGCCAGCAGCCTACGGGGCGACTCGAACACTGAAGCTTTCTTT.

Remarks on this clonotype: The CDR3 carries no conserved terminal phenylalanine or tryptophan, so it likely arises from a read error. The chain joins TRBV6-5 to TRBJ2-1; TRBD2 agrees at 9 bases. Germline V gene data show CDR1 as MNHEY and CDR2 as SVGAGI. This CDR3 comprises 20 residues. The CDR3 bases are TGTGCCAGCAGGCAGGGAGGGATAGCGGGAGCCCAGTCCTCCTTCAATGAGCAGTTCTTA. It yields the protein CASRQGGIAGAQSSFNEQFL.

V gene TRBV5-4 combines with J gene TRBJ2-2; 14 bases are shared with TRBD2. CDR1 and CDR2 (germline): SGHNT, YYREEE (reference sequence). With 3 bases clipped from V and 7 bases from J, the junction kept 8 bases outside the gene matches. CDR3 size: 17 residues. CDR3 bases: TGTGCCAGCAGCTCGCCGACTAGCGGGAGGGCCCTCGGGGAGCTGTTTTTT. Amino acids: CASSSPTSGRALGELFF. Full variable domain (remainder filled in from reference TRBV5-4 and TRBJ2-2): ETGVTQSPTHLIKTRGQQVTLRCSSQSGHNTVSWYQQALGQGPQFIFQYYREEENGRGNFPPRFSGLQFPNYSSELNVNALELDDSALYLCASSSPTSGRALGELFFGEGSRLTVL.

Details on this clonotype: The junction departs from germline at one end; a sequencing error may be responsible. The chain joins TRBV11-2 to TRBJ2-7; D remains unclear. CDR3 length equals 12 residues. CDR1 SGHAT and CDR2 FQNNGV come from the germline V gene. The DNA of the CDR3 is TGTGCCAGCAGCTTAGGGTCCTACGAGGAGTATTTC. Its translation: CASSLGSYEEYF.

A note on this clonotype: The CDR3 does not end in the conserved phenylalanine or tryptophan, so this is likely a read error. The chain links TRBV29-1 to TRBJ2-1; D unresolved. Trimming pared 4 bases from V and 10 bases from J, leaving 11 bases between. The length of the CDR3 is 11 residues. The germline V gene has CDR1 SQVTM and CDR2 ANQGSEA. The CDR3 coding sequence is TGCAGCGTTGCCCCTATGTACGAGCAGTTCTTA. As protein: CSVAPMYEQFL.